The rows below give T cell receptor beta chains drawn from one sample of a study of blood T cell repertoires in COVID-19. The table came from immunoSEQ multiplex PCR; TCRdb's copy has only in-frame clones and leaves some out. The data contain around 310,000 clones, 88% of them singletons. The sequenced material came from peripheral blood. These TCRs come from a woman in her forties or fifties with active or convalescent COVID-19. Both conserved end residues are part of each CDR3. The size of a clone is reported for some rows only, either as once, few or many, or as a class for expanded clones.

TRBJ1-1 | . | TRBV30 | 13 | CAWSPDRGRQAFF
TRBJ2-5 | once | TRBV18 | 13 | CASSPGSQETQYF
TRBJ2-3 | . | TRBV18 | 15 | CASSPGTGGPDTQYF
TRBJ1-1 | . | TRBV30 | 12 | CAWSVSGPEAFF
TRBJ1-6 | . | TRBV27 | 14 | CASSFQGGNSPLHF
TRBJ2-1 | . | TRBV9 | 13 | CASSVESRNEQFF
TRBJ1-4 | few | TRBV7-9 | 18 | CASSPPRGPGGTNEKLFF
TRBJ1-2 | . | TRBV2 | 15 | CASSDRGGAAGGYTF
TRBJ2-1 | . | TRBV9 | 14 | CASSASGSYNEQFF
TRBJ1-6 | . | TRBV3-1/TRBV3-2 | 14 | CASSTHGLNSPLHF
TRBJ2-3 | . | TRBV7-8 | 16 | CASRSTSALSTDTQYF
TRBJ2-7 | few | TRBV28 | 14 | CASSSRQGAYEQYF
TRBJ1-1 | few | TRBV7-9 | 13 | CASSPSDRAEAFF
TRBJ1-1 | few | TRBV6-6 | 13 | CASSYAVGTEAFF
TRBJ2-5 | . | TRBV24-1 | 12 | CATRGQGETQYF
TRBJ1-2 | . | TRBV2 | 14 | CASSEGGQYNGYTF
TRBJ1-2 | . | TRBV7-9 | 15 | CASSLGAGRHYGYTF
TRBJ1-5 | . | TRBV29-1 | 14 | CSVHVAGANQPQHF
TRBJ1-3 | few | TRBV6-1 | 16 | CASSGLPGQGRNTIYF
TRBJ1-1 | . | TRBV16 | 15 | CASSQSNTRGTEAFF
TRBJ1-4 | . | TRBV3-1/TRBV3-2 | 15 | CASSPYRGPEEKLFF
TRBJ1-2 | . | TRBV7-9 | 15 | CASTPDAFSGFGYTF
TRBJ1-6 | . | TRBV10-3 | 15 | CAISVGGGGYSPLHF
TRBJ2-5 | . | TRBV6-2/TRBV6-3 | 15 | CASSYFAGGRETQYF
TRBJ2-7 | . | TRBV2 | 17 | CASSEALGRKSSYEQYF
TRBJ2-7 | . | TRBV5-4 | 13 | CASSLVGGDEQYF